Below, one TCR beta chain is given with its context. It lacks a known antigen. It has no much larger one-base neighbor in the sample; base qualities were not kept. This record belongs to a study of blood T cell repertoires in COVID-19 (dated by TCRdb to the early 2020s). In the study overall: Samples covering the acute and convalescent phases of COVID-19 were provided by collaborators in the United States, Italy and Spain. The prospective study material was composed of cDNA or gDNA derived from T cells, B-cell-depleted T cells, or PBMCs. The dataset comprised deeply sampled blood TCRbeta repertoires from subjects exposed to, actively infected with, or recovered from COVID-19. The repertoires were made available in a free public database intended to serve as a resource for research on the immune response to SARS-CoV-2. The samples were drawn from two sources: the first 160 participants of the ongoing ImmuneRACE study, and over 1,000 subjects contributed by 6 global collaborators. Nearly every sample came with metadata listing a de-identified subject ID, COVID-19 status, age in years and sex. Where available, HLA class I and class II types were taken from metadata supplied by the sample provider and were not determined by assay-based typing.

Participants in the prospective study were aged roughly 18 to 100 years, lived in some 24 United States geographic areas, and enrolled through a virtual design. In the prospective study, cohorts were assigned on the basis of participant-reported clinical history obtained from a screening survey and a study questionnaire. In the prospective study, whole blood, serum and a nasopharyngeal or oropharyngeal swab were collected from each participant by mobile phlebotomists. Prospective study participants could optionally give additional blood draws and questionnaires over an approximately two-month period. Prospective study blood samples were shipped either frozen or at room temperature before DNA extraction. TCRbeta CDR3 regions were amplified from genomic DNA using the immunoSEQ Assay, a bias-controlled multiplex PCR. As for how the authors treated the data: Within the assay, amplification of reference gene primers was used to estimate how many nucleated cells each sample contained. Sequence reads were collapsed and filtered to measure the absolute abundance of every unique TCRbeta CDR3 rearrangement. For each sample, productive Simpson clonality was calculated as the square root of Simpson's diversity index across productive rearrangements. The source is immuneACCESS, and TCRdb retained only in-frame sequences with V and J called. Part of the clones is not carried over; for the studies checked, unresolved V genes explain less than half of this, and the remainder is unexplained. V and J calls and clone size follow that table, whereas D and trimming were derived from the DNA. For this sample the table gives 200,000 to 300,000 clones, of which about 90% were detected only once. Around 3% of the sample goes to the ten largest clones.

Summary of the overall study and its limitations: The quantity of clinical and demographic metadata differed by source and by participant and was supplied without curation.

From V the trimming removes 5 bases and from J it removes 12 bases, while the gene matches leave 10 bases of the junction unaccounted for. Taken from cysteine to phenylalanine, the CDR3 has 15 residues. The CDR3 DNA has 45 bases and is translated from base 1. Based on the germline V gene, the CDR1 and CDR2 sequences are SGHRS and YFSETQ. The sequenced sample was PBMCs or T cells enriched from blood (not recorded which). The rearranged segments are TRBV5-1 and TRBJ2-1; TRBD2 agrees with 14 junctional bases. The TCR originated in a woman aged 40 to 50 with acute COVID-19. The nucleotide sequence reads as follows: TGCGCCAGCAGGGGTCCCGGACTAGCGGGAGGAATGCAGTTCTTC. The encoded protein is CASRGPGLAGGMQFF.